A selection of T cell receptor beta chains follows, all from one sample in a study of T cell changes during pregnancy in multiple sclerosis. Sequenced by immunoSEQ multiplex PCR; TCRdb stores in-frame clones only, minus some. The table lists just over 65,000 clones, about 90% of them singletons. Specimen: peripheral blood, collected in the second trimester of pregnancy. These receptors were collected from a female donor with multiple sclerosis, enrolled in a pregnancy study. Each CDR3 is given with its conserved first and last residue. D genes are given only for firm matches. Only part of the rows carry a size: once, few, many, or a class if the clone is expanded.

>TRBJ2-1|-|TRBV6-5|-
CASSPPFSYNEQFF
TGTGCCAGCAGCCCCCCTTTCTCCTACAATGAGCAGTTCTTC
>TRBJ2-1|-|TRBV7-3|TRBD2
CASSVLAGAYNEQFF
TGTGCCAGCAGCGTACTAGCGGGGGCCTACAATGAGCAGTTCTTC
>TRBJ2-3|-|TRBV7-8|TRBD2
CASSLAILAGDTDTQYF
TGTGCCAGCAGCTTAGCGATCCTAGCGGGGGACACAGATACGCAGTATTTT
>TRBJ1-4|-|TRBV7-2|TRBD1
CASSPNRDSNEKLFF
TGTGCCAGCAGCCCCAACCGGGACAGTAATGAAAAACTGTTTTTT
>TRBJ2-7|-|TRBV7-2|TRBD2
CASRQTSGGYEQYF
TGTGCCAGCAGACAGACTAGCGGGGGGTACGAGCAGTACTTC
>TRBJ2-5|-|TRBV2|TRBD1
CASSEGTGGETQYF
TGTGCCAGCAGTGAAGGGACAGGGGGGGAGACCCAGTACTTC
>TRBJ1-2|-|TRBV10-3|-
CAIQKGPGDDYGYTF
TGTGCCATCCAGAAGGGGCCAGGGGACGACTATGGCTACACCTTC
>TRBJ2-3|-|TRBV10-3|-
CAIRAAVDRYTDTQYF
TGTGCCATCAGAGCAGCTGTCGACAGATACACAGATACGCAGTATTTT
>TRBJ2-7|-|TRBV7-2|TRBD2
CASSSLLAGAAMSYEQYF
TGTGCCAGCAGCTCCCTCCTAGCGGGGGCCGCAATGTCCTACGAGCAGTACTTC
>TRBJ1-1|few|TRBV18|-
CASSQQANTEAFF
TGTGCCAGCTCACAGCAGGCGAACACTGAAGCTTTCTTT
>TRBJ2-7|-|TRBV27|-
CASSPGVTYEQYF
TGTGCCAGCAGCCCAGGGGTTACCTACGAGCAGTACTTC
>TRBJ2-7|-|TRBV14|TRBD2
CASSLGGGQHSYEQYF
TGTGCCAGCAGTCTAGGCGGGGGGCAACACTCCTACGAGCAGTACTTC
>TRBJ2-6|-|TRBV7-2|-
CASSPNRASGANVLTF
TGTGCCAGCAGCCCAAACAGGGCGTCTGGGGCCAACGTCCTGACTTTC
>TRBJ2-1|-|TRBV2|TRBD2
CASRGTSGAYNEQFF
TGTGCCAGCAGGGGGACTAGCGGGGCCTACAATGAGCAGTTCTTC
>TRBJ1-2|-|TRBV5-4|-
CASRIQGHSYGYTF
TGTGCCAGCAGGATTCAGGGCCACTCCTATGGCTACACCTTC
>TRBJ2-5|-|TRBV21-1|-
CATGRGVQETQYF
TGTGCCACCGGGCGGGGGGTACAAGAGACCCAGTACTTC
>TRBJ1-5|-|TRBV19|-
CASSLTGPNQPQHF
TGTGCCAGTAGCCTCACAGGGCCCAATCAGCCCCAGCATTTT
>TRBJ1-5|once|TRBV7-8|-
CASSLAAGGEQPQHF
TGTGCCAGCAGCTTAGCGGCGGGAGGTGAACAGCCCCAGCATTTT
>TRBJ1-6|-|TRBV6-5|TRBD1
CASSYSKTGGNSPLHF
TGTGCCAGCAGTTACTCGAAAACAGGGGGGAATTCACCCCTCCACTTT
>TRBJ2-1|-|TRBV4-1|TRBD2
CASSETGTSFGNEQFF
TGCGCCAGCAGCGAAACCGGGACTAGCTTTGGCAATGAGCAGTTCTTC
>TRBJ2-2|once|TRBV11-2|TRBD2
CASSFSGGGELFF
TGTGCCAGCAGCTTTAGCGGGGGTGGGGAGCTGTTTTTT
>TRBJ1-5|-|TRBV21-1|-
CARDGRSNQPQHF
TGTGCCAGGGACGGGAGGTCTAATCAGCCCCAGCATTTT
>TRBJ2-7|-|TRBV4-3|-
CASSQGREKGEQYF
TGCGCCAGCAGCCAAGGGAGAGAAAAAGGCGAGCAGTACTTC